The next 23 T cell receptor beta chains were all read from a single sample in a study of blood T cell repertoires in COVID-19. Measured with immunoSEQ multiplex PCR; TCRdb has only the in-frame clones, and not every one. The sample lists some 320,000 clones; approximately 89% were seen once. The sequenced material came from peripheral blood. Source of these receptors: a woman between 45 and 65 years old who had recovered from COVID-19.

This rearrangement joins TRBV4-1 to TRBJ2-7, with TRBD1 identical over 10 bases. Losses at the gene ends were 3 bases for V and 6 bases for J; bases not matched to a gene: 2. Germline V gives CDR1 MGHRA, CDR2 YSYEKL. The CDR3 consists of 13 residues. CDR3 in DNA: TGCGCCAGCAGCCAGGGACAGGGGTCCGAGCAGTACTTC. Translation gives CASSQGQGSEQYF.

The chain links TRBV9 to TRBJ2-7, with D perhaps TRBD1 (5 bases). CDR3 length: 14 residues. Germline assignment: CDR1 SGDLS and CDR2 YYNGEE. The V end lost 2 bases, the J end lost 4 bases, and 13 bases lay between the germline ends. For the CDR3, the DNA is TGTGCCAGCAGCGTGGGGCCAAGAATATACGAGCAGTACTTC. Protein sequence: CASSVGPRIYEQYF.

This clone appeared once. The rearrangement uses TRBV5-6 and TRBJ1-1; D not resolved. The V end lost 1 base, the J end lost 5 bases, and 15 bases lay between the germline ends. The CDR3 covers 15 residues. Germline assignment: CDR1 SGHDT and CDR2 YYEEEE. The chain's CDR3 is CASSLWIRPGTEAFF. In nucleotides, the CDR3 is TGTGCCAGCAGCTTGTGGATAAGACCGGGGACTGAAGCTTTCTTT.

This clone was seen a few times. V is TRBV3-1 (or the pseudogene TRBV3-2) and J is TRBJ1-1; unclear D gene. Trimming took off 4 bases at V and 6 bases at J, with 6 bases between the two ends. The CDR3 runs to 11 residues. In germline, CDR1 is LGHDT, CDR2 YNNKEL (reference sequence). The CDR3 region is CASSLRSEAFF. The CDR3 nucleotides read TGTGCCAGCAGCCTGCGCTCTGAAGCTTTCTTT.

The chain is built from TRBV28 and TRBJ2-1, with 12 bases lining up with TRBD2. Germline assignment: CDR1 MDHEN and CDR2 SYDVKM. The CDR3 covers 15 residues. The ends lost 8 bases at V and 7 bases at J; junction bases unmatched: 9. The CDR3 reads CASRLAGGGWNEQFF. CDR3 DNA sequence: TGTGCCAGCCGGCTAGCGGGAGGGGGGTGGAATGAGCAGTTCTTC.

CDR3 sequence reads: CASSERRGTNTGELFF. CDR3 sequence (DNA): TGTGCCAGCAGTGAAAGGCGCGGGACCAACACCGGGGAGCTGTTTTTT. The chain is built from TRBV2 and TRBJ2-2, with TRBD2 as a possible D gene (6 bases). V was shortened by 2 bases and J by 2 bases, with 12 bases between the two germline ends. In germline, CDR1 is SNHLY, CDR2 FYNNEI. The CDR3 extends over 16 amino acids.

The chain combines TRBV29-1 with TRBJ1-1, with no clear D. Trimming took off 5 bases at V and 5 bases at J, with 15 bases between the two ends. CDR1 SQVTM and CDR2 ANQGSEA come from the germline V gene. The CDR3 covers 13 residues. This CDR3 reads CSVRLGVGTEAFF. CDR3 bases: TGCAGCGTTCGTCTCGGGGTAGGGACTGAAGCTTTCTTT. The full variable domain, with the rest looked up from reference TRBV29-1 and TRBJ1-1, is SAVISQKPSRDICQRGTSLTIQCQVDSQVTMMFWYRQQPGQSLTLIATANQGSEATYESGFVIDKFPISRPNLTFSTLTVSNMSPEDSSIYLCSVRLGVGTEAFFGQGTRLTVV.

A single count supports this clone. The J gene is TRBJ1-4, the V gene TRBV7-2; unclear D gene. This CDR3 is 15 amino acids long. Trimming left V 3 bases short and J 11 bases short, with 19 bases between. Germline loops: CDR1 SGHTA, CDR2 FQGNSA. CDR3 sequence: CASSFSGTAGQKLFF. The CDR3 DNA sequence: TGTGCCAGCAGCTTCTCTGGAACGGCAGGTCAGAAACTGTTTTTT.

The chain couples TRBV30 to TRBJ1-1; no clear D. The CDR3 is 12 residues long. V dropped 1 base and J dropped 1 base, with 4 bases sitting between them. The germline V gene has CDR1 GTSNPN and CDR2 SVGIG (reference sequence). The DNA for the CDR3 is TGTGCCTGGAGTGCTTCGAACACTGAAGCTTTCTTT. Encoded protein: CAWSASNTEAFF.

This sequence joins TRBV10-3 and TRBJ2-7; 7 nucleotides match TRBD2. CDR1 and CDR2 from the germline V gene are ENHRY and SYGVKD. The CDR3 runs to 14 residues. V lost 5 bases, J lost 3 bases, and 7 bases stayed unmatched. The CDR3 region has the DNA TGTGCCATCAGTAAGGGACTATCCGACTACGAGCAGTACTTC. As protein: CAISKGLSDYEQYF.

This sequence joins TRBV7-2 and TRBJ1-6; tentatively, D is TRBD1 (5 bases). Looked up from germline, CDR1 is SGHTA and CDR2 is FQGNSA. The V gene lost 1 base and the J gene lost 7 bases, with 11 bases spanning the gap. The CDR3 is 15 amino acids. CDR3 sequence (DNA): TGTGCCAGCAGCTTAGGCGGGGGGTGGAATTCACCCCTCCACTTT. Amino acid sequence: CASSLGGGWNSPLHF.

The chain combines TRBV5-1 with TRBJ2-3, with TRBD2 matching over 8 bases. V gave up 0 bases and J gave up 4 bases; unmatched junction bases: 1. The CDR3 is made up of 14 amino acids. From germline, CDR1 is SGHRS and CDR2 YFSETQ. Here the CDR3 reads CASSLERGSDTQYF. The CDR3 DNA is TGCGCCAGCAGCTTGGAGCGGGGGTCAGATACGCAGTATTTT.

The gene calls are TRBV6-5 and TRBJ2-5; tentatively, D is TRBD2 (6 bases). The CDR3 consists of 13 residues. Germline V lookup: CDR1 MNHEY, CDR2 SVGAGI. V shed 6 bases and J shed 5 bases, with 13 bases lying between them. The CDR3 reads CASRVEGRETQYF. The CDR3 DNA reads as TGTGCCAGCAGGGTAGAAGGGAGGGAGACCCAGTACTTC.

The rearrangement joins TRBV28 to TRBJ1-4, with TRBD1 matching over 7 bases. V dropped 6 bases and J dropped 8; count of bases not matched to a gene: 15. CDR1 is MDHEN, CDR2 SYDVKM, per germline. The CDR3 length is 16 residues. The DNA for the CDR3 is TGTGCCAGCAGCCCCGCCGACAGGGTAGGAGGAGAAAAACTGTTTTTT. Its translation is CASSPADRVGGEKLFF.

A few counts support this clone. The chain combines TRBV11-3 with TRBJ2-2; possible D gene TRBD1, 5 bases. With 1 base removed from V and 6 bases from J, the gap between germline ends came to 15 bases. This CDR3 comprises 16 residues. Germline loops: CDR1 SGHNT, CDR2 YENEEA. The CDR3 region is CASSLGQGDEAGELFF. DNA for the CDR3: TGTGCCAGCAGCTTAGGGCAGGGTGACGAGGCCGGGGAGCTGTTTTTT.

This chain links TRBV5-1 with TRBJ1-1; possibly TRBD1 for D (6 bases). The CDR3 runs 15 residues. CDR1 and CDR2 (germline): SGHRS, YFSETQ. Trimming removed 1 base from V and 5 bases from J, with 15 bases in between. The CDR3 region has the DNA TGCGCCAGCAGCTTGCAGGGGTGGGGCCCGACTGAAGCTTTCTTT. It encodes CASSLQGWGPTEAFF.

This sequence joins TRBV19 and TRBJ2-7; no reliable D call. V was trimmed by 5 bases and J by 3 bases, leaving 8 bases between them. This CDR3 has 12 residues. Germline values: CDR1 LNHDA, CDR2 SQIVND (reference sequence). As DNA, the CDR3 is TGTGCCAGTAGTGCGGATAACTACGAGCAGTACTTC. Its protein product is CASSADNYEQYF.

CDR3 sequence: CASSLRRNEQFF. CDR3 sequence (DNA): TGTGCCAGCAGTTTACGCAGAAATGAGCAGTTCTTC. This chain joins TRBV12-3 or TRBV12-4 and TRBJ2-1; unclear D gene. CDR3 length: 12 residues. V shed 2 bases and J shed 7 bases, with 6 bases lying between them.

The gene calls are TRBV5-4 and TRBJ2-3, with 14 bases fitting TRBD2. CDR1 and CDR2 (germline): SGHNT, YYREEE (reference sequence). The CDR3 consists of 18 residues. The J segment lost 6 bases and the V segment lost 4 bases, leaving 13 bases of the junction unmatched. CDR3 DNA sequence: TGTGCCAGCAGCCCTGGGGGTAGTCGACTAGCGGGAGGGGATACGCAGTATTTT. It is translated as CASSPGGSRLAGGDTQYF.

This rearrangement joins TRBV5-6 to TRBJ1-2; D is undetermined. Germline V lookup: CDR1 SGHDT, CDR2 YYEEEE. The CDR3 spans 13 residues. V lost 0 bases to trimming and J lost 4 bases, with 7 bases between them. CDR3 bases: TGTGCCAGCAGCTTGGATGACTTCTATGGCTACACCTTC. This codes for CASSLDDFYGYTF.

As to this clone: This sample also contains other DNA sequences that code for the same CDR3. The chain carries TRBV28 and TRBJ2-5; TRBD2 is a possible D gene (7 bases). There are 14 residues in the CDR3. The germline V and J ends were trimmed by 2 bases and 2 bases, with 9 bases remaining between them. The germline V gene encodes CDR1 MDHEN and CDR2 SYDVKM. The CDR3 region is CASSLGGAQETQYF. In nucleotides, the CDR3 is TGTGCCAGCAGTTTAGGGGGGGCGCAAGAGACCCAGTACTTC. Looking up the rest from reference TRBV28 and TRBJ2-5 gives the full variable domain: DVKVTQSSRYLVKRTGEKVFLECVQDMDHENMFWYRQDPGLGLRLIYFSYDVKMKEKGDIPEGYSVSREKKERFSLILESASTNQTSMYLCASSLGGAQETQYFGPGTRLLVL.

The J gene is TRBJ2-5, the V gene TRBV18; TRBD2 matches at 7 bases. With V trimmed by 6 bases and J by 3 bases, 7 bases remained unmatched. This CDR3 region has 14 residues. The germline V gene has CDR1 KGHSH and CDR2 LQKENI. The CDR3 DNA follows: TGTGCCAGCTCGCCTGGGAGGGATAAAGAGACCCAGTACTTC. Translating gives CASSPGRDKETQYF. Full variable domain (missing parts from reference TRBV18 and TRBJ2-5): NAGVMQNPRHLVRRRGQEARLRCSPMKGHSHVYWYRQLPEEGLKFMVYLQKENIIDESGMPKERFSAEFPKEGPSILRIQQVVRGDSAAYFCASSPGRDKETQYFGPGTRLLVL.

This clone was seen just once. The chain has TRBV9 and TRBJ2-3; 9 positions match TRBD2. CDR3 length: 16 residues. Germline V gene lookup returns CDR1 SGDLS and CDR2 YYNGEE. V dropped 1 base and J dropped 0; count of bases not matched to a gene: 3. CDR3: CASSVPLAGSTDTQYF. In DNA form, the CDR3 reads TGTGCCAGCAGCGTACCTCTAGCGGGAAGCACAGATACGCAGTATTTT.